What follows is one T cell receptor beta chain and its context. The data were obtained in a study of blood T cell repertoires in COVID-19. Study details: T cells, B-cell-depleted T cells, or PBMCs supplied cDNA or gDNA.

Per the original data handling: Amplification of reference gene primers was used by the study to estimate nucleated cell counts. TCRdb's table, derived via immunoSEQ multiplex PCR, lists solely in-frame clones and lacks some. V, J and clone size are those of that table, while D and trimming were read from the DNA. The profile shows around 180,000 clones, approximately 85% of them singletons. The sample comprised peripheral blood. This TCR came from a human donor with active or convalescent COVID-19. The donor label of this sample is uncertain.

The CDR3 reads CASSLERGGGNEQFF. Here the CDR3 DNA reads TGCGCCAGCAGCTTGGAGCGGGGGGGCGGAAATGAGCAGTTCTTC. The gene calls are TRBV5-1 and TRBJ2-1; TRBD2 matches 10 bases. Per germline, CDR1 SGHRS and CDR2 YFSETQ. J was trimmed by 7 bases and V by 0 bases; bases with no gene match: 4. The CDR3 length is 15 residues.